Below, 8 T cell receptor beta chains from the same sample are listed, as sequenced in a study of T cell repertoires in cytomegalovirus infection. TCRdb passed the reads through MiXCR, listing each CDR3 protein once. The top ten clones hold about 14% of a sample with fewer than 300,000 distinct CDR3 sequences, 25% of them seen once. Sequencing input: PBMCs. Receptors originate from a human donor in good health (CMV status not recorded). Some clones in this sample may be carry-over from other donors' samples.

The chain links TRBV4-3 to TRBJ2-7; D is perhaps TRBD1 or TRBD2 (5 bases each). The CDR3 sequence is 17 residues long. Between the trimmed V and J ends, which lost 4 bases and 4 bases, there was a span of 23 bases. Germline loops: CDR1 LGHNA, CDR2 YSLEER. CDR3 sequence: CASSRTGTGQRSYEQYV. The CDR3 bases are TGCGCCAGCAGCCGAACGGGGACCGGGCAAAGATCTTACGAGCAGTACGTC.

This clonotype was counted at least ten times. V and J are TRBV7-3 and TRBJ2-6, with 8 positions matching TRBD1. Germline CDR1 is SGHTA and CDR2 is FQGTGA. V shed 4 bases, J shed 2 bases, and the junction held 4 bases outside the gene matches. The CDR3 length is 16 residues. CDR3 region: CASSSLQGAGANVLTF. The CDR3 region has the DNA TGTGCCAGCAGCTCCCTACAGGGGGCTGGGGCCAACGTCCTGACTTTC.

This clonotype was detected ten times or more. The chain combines TRBV10-3 with TRBJ1-2; D is possibly TRBD1 (5 bases). The CDR3 is 14 amino acids. The germline V and J ends were trimmed by 2 bases and 8 bases, with 15 bases remaining between them. The germline V gene has CDR1 ENHRY and CDR2 SYGVKD. The CDR3 nucleotides are TGTGCCATCAGTGAGGGGCGAGGGACCGGAGGCTACACCTTC. It codes for CAISEGRGTGGYTF.

CDR3 DNA sequence: TGTGCCACCCGGTCTAGCGGCACAGATACGCAGTATTTT. This encodes CATRSSGTDTQYF. The chain is built from TRBV10-3 and TRBJ2-3, with D possibly TRBD2 on 6 matching bases. Germline loops: CDR1 ENHRY, CDR2 SYGVKD. Trimming pared 10 bases from V and 1 base from J, leaving 12 bases between. The CDR3 runs 13 residues.

This clonotype occurred a few times. V and J are TRBV19 and TRBJ2-5; possible D gene TRBD2, 5 bases. The CDR3 is 13 amino acids. CDR1 is LNHDA and CDR2 is SQIVND in the germline V gene (reference sequence). Trimming stripped 5 bases from V and 5 bases from J, with 12 bases between. CDR3 loop: CASSADSEETQYF. CDR3 coding DNA: TGTGCCAGTAGTGCGGACTCGGAGGAGACCCAGTACTTC.

This clonotype has only a few counts. This chain uses TRBV10-3 with TRBJ2-7, with a tentative D call TRBD1 (5 bases). V was shortened by 4 bases and J by 4 bases, with 11 bases between the two germline ends. In germline, CDR1 is ENHRY, CDR2 SYGVKD. The CDR3 is made up of 13 amino acids. The CDR3 sequence: CAISGGRAYEQYF. The CDR3 nucleotides are TGTGCCATCAGTGGCGGCAGGGCGTACGAGCAGTACTTC.

Only a few counts were recorded for this clonotype. J is TRBJ1-6 and V is TRBV12-3 or TRBV12-4, with no clear D. CDR3 length equals 13 residues. The V end was cut by 6 bases, the J end by 7 bases, with 10 bases between. The CDR3: CASRSEANSPLHF. The CDR3, as DNA: TGTGCCAGCAGATCGGAAGCCAATTCACCCCTCCACTTT.

This clonotype was picked up a small number of times. The chain joins TRBV11-1 to TRBJ2-5, with 9 positions matching TRBD1. Germline V gene data show CDR1 as SGHAT and CDR2 as FQDESV (reference sequence). The length of the CDR3 is 16 residues. J was trimmed by 3 bases and V by 0 bases; bases with no gene match: 5. The chain's CDR3 is CASSLASTGGEETQYF. DNA of the CDR3: TGTGCCAGCAGCTTAGCGTCTACAGGGGGCGAAGAGACCCAGTACTTC.